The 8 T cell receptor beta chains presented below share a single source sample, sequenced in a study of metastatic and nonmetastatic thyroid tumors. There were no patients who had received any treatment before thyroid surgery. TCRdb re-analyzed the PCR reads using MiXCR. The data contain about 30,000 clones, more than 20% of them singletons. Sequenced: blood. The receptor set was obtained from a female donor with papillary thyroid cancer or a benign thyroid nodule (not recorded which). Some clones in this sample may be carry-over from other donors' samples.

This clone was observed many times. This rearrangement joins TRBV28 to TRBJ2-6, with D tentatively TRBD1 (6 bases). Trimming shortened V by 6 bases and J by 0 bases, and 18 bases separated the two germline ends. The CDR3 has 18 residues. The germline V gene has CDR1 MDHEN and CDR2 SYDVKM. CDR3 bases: TGTGCCAGCAGCCACAGGGTTGTGTCCTACTCTGGGGCCAACGTCCTGACTTTC. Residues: CASSHRVVSYSGANVLTF.

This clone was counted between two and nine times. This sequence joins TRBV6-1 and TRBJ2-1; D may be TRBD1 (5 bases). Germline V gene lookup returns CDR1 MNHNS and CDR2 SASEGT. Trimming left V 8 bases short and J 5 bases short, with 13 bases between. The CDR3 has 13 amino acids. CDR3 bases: TGTGCCAGCCTACCGTGGGGCAACAATGAGCAGTTCTTC. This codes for CASLPWGNNEQFF.

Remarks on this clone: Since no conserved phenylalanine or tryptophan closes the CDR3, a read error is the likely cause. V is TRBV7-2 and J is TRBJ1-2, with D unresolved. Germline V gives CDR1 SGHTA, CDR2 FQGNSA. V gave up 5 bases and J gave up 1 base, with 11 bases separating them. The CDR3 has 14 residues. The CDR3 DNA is TGTGCCAGCAGCCCTAAGATTAGTAACTATGGCTACACCCTC. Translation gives CASSPKISNYGYTL.

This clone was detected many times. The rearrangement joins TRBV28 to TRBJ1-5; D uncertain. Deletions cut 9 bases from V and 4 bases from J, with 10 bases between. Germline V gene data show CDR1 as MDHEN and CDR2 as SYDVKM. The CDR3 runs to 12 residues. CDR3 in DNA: TGTGCCAGGGACCTGGGGAATCAGCCCCAGCATTTT. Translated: CARDLGNQPQHF.

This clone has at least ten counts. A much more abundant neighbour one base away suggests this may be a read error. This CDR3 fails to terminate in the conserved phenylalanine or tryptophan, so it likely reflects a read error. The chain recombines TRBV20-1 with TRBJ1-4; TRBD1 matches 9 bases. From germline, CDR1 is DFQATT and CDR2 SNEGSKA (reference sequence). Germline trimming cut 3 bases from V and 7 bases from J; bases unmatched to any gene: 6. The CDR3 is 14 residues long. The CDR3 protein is CSASSRDRVEKLFS. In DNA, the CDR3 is TGCAGTGCTAGTTCCCGGGACAGGGTTGAAAAACTGTTTTCT.

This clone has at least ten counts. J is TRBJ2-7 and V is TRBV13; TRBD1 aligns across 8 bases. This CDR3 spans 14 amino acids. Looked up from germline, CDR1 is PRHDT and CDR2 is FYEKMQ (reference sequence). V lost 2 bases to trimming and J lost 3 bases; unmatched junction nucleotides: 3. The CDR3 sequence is CASSLRQGIYEQYF. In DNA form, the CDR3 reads TGTGCCAGCAGCTTAAGACAGGGGATCTACGAGCAGTACTTC.

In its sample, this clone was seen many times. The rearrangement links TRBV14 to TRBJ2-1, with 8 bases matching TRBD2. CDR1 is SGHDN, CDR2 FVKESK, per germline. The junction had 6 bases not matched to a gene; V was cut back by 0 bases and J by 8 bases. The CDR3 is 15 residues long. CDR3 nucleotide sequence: TGTGCCAGCAGCCAAGAGGAGCGGGAGTTCGATGAGCAGTTCTTC. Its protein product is CASSQEEREFDEQFF.

Written as DNA, the CDR3 is TGTGCCAGCAGCCCAAACCGGGGCGGGGGCTCATACAATGAGCAGTTCTTC. Protein sequence: CASSPNRGGGSYNEQFF. The V and J genes are TRBV11-2 and TRBJ2-1; D is perhaps TRBD2 (7 bases). V was shortened by 5 bases and J by 4 bases, with 21 bases between the two germline ends. CDR1 is SGHAT, CDR2 FQNNGV, per germline. The CDR3 length is 17 residues.